What follows is one TCR beta chain and its context. In its sample, this clonotype was seen a few times. What antigen it recognizes has not been identified. Base qualities are not recorded, but no much larger clone differs from it by a single base. The sample originates from a study of CD8 T cells in ankylosing spondylitis listed by TCRdb under 2017. For the study in its entirety: T cell receptor beta repertoires were profiled in healthy donors and ankylosing spondylitis patients so that disease-linked TCR variants could be found. The full study cohort was made up of under 30 ankylosing spondylitis patients and roughly 98 healthy donors. Samples of peripheral blood were taken, and for ankylosing spondylitis patients, synovial fluid was collected as well. Study-wide conclusions, independent of this receptor: Some motif variants had previously been reported in the synovial fluid and blood of reactive arthritis patients, which suggests shared mechanisms of disease initiation. According to the report, matched synovial fluid samples from ankylosing spondylitis patients were significantly enriched for the disease-linked clones. Blood from ankylosing spondylitis patients appeared to be characterized by a TCR beta motif composed of about eight highly homologous amino acid variants. In peripheral blood, the disease-linked clones were found at relatively low frequencies and had a CD8+ phenotype.

Trimming removed 7 bases from V and 5 bases from J, leaving 16 bases between the germline ends. Inclusive of the bounding cysteine and phenylalanine, the CDR3 is 13 residues long. The CDR3 DNA has 39 bases and is translated from base 1. For CDR1 and CDR2, the germline V gene (reference sequence) lists DFQATT and SNEGSKA. Instrument used: Illumina HiSeq 2500. Quantitative 5'-RACE with molecular barcodes was the method used to prepare the TCR beta libraries. The authors processed their data as follows. Disease-linked TCR variants were identified with a new computational method built on a probabilistic model of VDJ rearrangement. TCRdb trimmed the raw reads at Q25, called clones with MiXCR and kept productive beta chains. One record per CDR3 amino acid sequence lists the most common genes and DNA. V and J calls and clone size were set by TCRdb, not the authors. This sample lists roughly 370,000 distinct CDR3 sequences; around 24% were detected once. Of the sample, around 16% falls within the top ten clones.

The chain uses TRBV20-1 and TRBJ2-3; D gene: possibly TRBD2, on 6 matching bases. The origin of this receptor is a male donor with ankylosing spondylitis. The sample was blood, either unsorted or a sorted T cell fraction (not recorded which). The nucleotides are TGCAGTGTAAGAGGGGAGGTTCTAGATACGCAGTATTTT. Translated, it gives CSVRGEVLDTQYF.